These 16 T cell receptor beta chains were sequenced from one sample in a study of T cell responses to AZD1222 COVID-19 vaccine. Libraries were prepared by immunoSEQ multiplex PCR; TCRdb keeps only in-frame clonotypes and omits some of them. The sample holds approximately 56,000 clones, approximately 85% seen once. The sequencing used peripheral blood, collected on day 0 of AZD1222 vaccination. The origin of the receptors is an adult in good health.

In DNA form, the CDR3 reads TGTGCCAGCAGTTTATCAGTGTCAGCCGAAGCTTTCTTT. Its protein is CASSLSVSAEAFF. V gene TRBV12-3 or TRBV12-4 combines with J gene TRBJ1-1, with unresolved D. The CDR3 loop spans 13 amino acids. The germline V and J ends were trimmed by 2 bases and 8 bases, with 12 bases remaining between them.

This clone was counted between two and nine times. The V and J genes are TRBV28 and TRBJ1-4; 7 bases line up with TRBD1. Germline V lookup: CDR1 MDHEN, CDR2 SYDVKM. With V trimmed by 8 bases and J by 6 bases, 15 bases remained unmatched. The CDR3 is 16 residues long. The CDR3 bases are TGTGCCAGCCATGAGGGGGCAGCTGTGTACGATGAAAAACTGTTTTTT. Protein sequence: CASHEGAAVYDEKLFF.

The chain links TRBV29-1 to TRBJ1-1, with 9 bases fitting TRBD1. Germline values: CDR1 SQVTM, CDR2 ANQGSEA. The length of the CDR3 is 13 residues. Trimming removed 7 bases from V and 1 base from J; junction bases left unmatched: 4. In DNA form, the CDR3 reads TGCAGCGCCGACAGGGGGGGGAACACTGAAGCTTTCTTT. It encodes CSADRGGNTEAFF.

The table lists this clone with a count of one. The chain carries TRBV18 and TRBJ2-7; D could derive from TRBD1 or TRBD2 (5 bases each). V gave up 5 bases and J gave up 2 bases, with 19 bases separating them. The CDR3 extends over 16 amino acids. Looked up from germline, CDR1 is KGHSH and CDR2 is LQKENI. The CDR3 reads CASSGLGTSTTYEQYF. The CDR3 bases are TGTGCCAGCTCAGGACTGGGGACCTCAACCACCTACGAGCAGTACTTC.

The rearrangement uses TRBV27 and TRBJ1-5; 7 nucleotides match TRBD1. Trimming at V came to 3 bases and at J to 1 base, leaving 9 bases not matched to a gene. The CDR3 is 17 residues long. Germline CDR1 and CDR2: MNHEY and SMNVEV (reference sequence). In nucleotides, the CDR3 is TGTGCCAGCAGTTTCGGGACAGTAAAAAAAAGCAATCAGCCCCAGCATTTT. Protein product: CASSFGTVKKSNQPQHF.

The V and J genes are TRBV29-1 and TRBJ1-5; D may be TRBD1 (5 bases). Trimming shortened V by 6 bases and J by 6 bases, and 15 bases separated the two germline ends. The CDR3 totals 13 residues. Germline V gene data show CDR1 as SQVTM and CDR2 as ANQGSEA. In nucleotides, the CDR3 is TGCAGCGTCCAACCCGGGGGGGGTCAGCCCCAGCATTTT. Amino acid sequence: CSVQPGGGQPQHF.

This chain links TRBV28 with TRBJ2-1; TRBD1 aligns across 7 bases. Per the germline V gene, CDR1 is MDHEN and CDR2 is SYDVKM. V dropped 5 bases and J dropped 4; count of bases not matched to a gene: 8. There are 15 residues in the CDR3. In nucleotides, the CDR3 is TGTGCCAGCAGTACCTCCGGGACAGTGTACAATGAGCAGTTCTTC. Translation gives CASSTSGTVYNEQFF.

The DNA of the CDR3 is TGTGCCAGCAGTTCACGGTCCTACGCCTCCGAGCAGTACTTC. It translates to CASSSRSYASEQYF. The genes are TRBV9 and TRBJ2-7; D gene unclear. CDR3 size: 14 residues. Deletions cut 5 bases from V and 6 bases from J, with 18 bases between. Germline-derived CDR1 and CDR2 are SGDLS and YYNGEE.

The chain couples TRBV4-2 to TRBJ2-7; 8 positions match TRBD2. Germline V gives CDR1 LGHNA, CDR2 YNFKEQ. Trimming removed 1 base from V and 5 bases from J; junction bases left unmatched: 4. This CDR3 has 14 residues. The CDR3 DNA follows: TGTGCCAGCAGCCAAGCTAGCGGGTTGGACGAGCAGTACTTC. Its protein is CASSQASGLDEQYF.

This chain joins TRBV6-5 and TRBJ2-2; 10 bases are shared with TRBD1. Trimming removed 11 bases from V and 5 bases from J; junction bases left unmatched: 5. The length of the CDR3 is 13 residues. Germline CDR1 and CDR2: MNHEY and SVGAGI. CDR3 sequence reads: CACGQGGTGELFF. The CDR3 nucleotides read TGTGCCTGCGGACAGGGGGGTACCGGGGAGCTGTTTTTT.

The gene calls are TRBV9 and TRBJ1-2; D perhaps matches TRBD1 (5 bases). This CDR3 is 16 amino acids long. Germline-derived CDR1 and CDR2 are SGDLS and YYNGEE. The V gene lost 2 bases and the J gene lost 3 bases, with 17 bases spanning the gap. The CDR3 spells CASSVQSRDSYYGYTF. For the CDR3, the DNA is TGTGCCAGCAGCGTTCAGTCCCGGGACTCGTACTATGGCTACACCTTC.

The gene calls are TRBV5-6 and TRBJ2-3; the match to TRBD2 covers 7 bases. The CDR3 sequence is 15 residues long. Looked up from germline, CDR1 is SGHDT and CDR2 is YYEEEE. V dropped 4 bases and J dropped 1; count of bases not matched to a gene: 6. CDR3 amino acids: CASSGRGRGTDTQYF. CDR3 nucleotides: TGTGCCAGCAGCGGGAGGGGCCGAGGCACAGATACGCAGTATTTT.

The gene calls are TRBV29-1 and TRBJ1-2; D unresolved. CDR3 size: 8 residues. Trimming took off 5 bases at V and 8 bases at J, with 3 bases between the two ends. Germline CDR1 SQVTM, CDR2 ANQGSEA. The CDR3 sequence: CSVPGYTF. CDR3 in DNA: TGCAGCGTTCCCGGCTACACCTTC.

The V and J genes are TRBV7-2 and TRBJ2-5, with D maybe TRBD1 (6 bases). Germline V gives CDR1 SGHTA, CDR2 FQGNSA. Trimming pared 5 bases from V and 5 bases from J, leaving 15 bases between. The CDR3 covers 14 residues. CDR3 sequence: CASSRTVNVETQYF. The CDR3 coding sequence is TGTGCCAGCAGCAGGACAGTTAATGTGGAGACCCAGTACTTC.

This clone was seen once. The rearrangement joins TRBV27 to TRBJ2-1; 9 positions match TRBD2. This CDR3 is built from 15 residues. CDR1 and CDR2 (germline): MNHEY, SMNVEV (reference sequence). V lost 6 bases and J lost 9; bases outside the gene matches: 12. Here the CDR3 DNA reads TGTGCCAGCAGGCCTGCGGGGGGGCGGTTAGGTGAGCAGTTCTTC. It codes for CASRPAGGRLGEQFF.

The chain uses TRBV20-1 and TRBJ2-3; no reliable D call. This CDR3 comprises 11 residues. Looked up from germline, CDR1 is DFQATT and CDR2 is SNEGSKA (reference sequence). Deletions cut 7 bases from V and 4 bases from J, with 9 bases between. DNA of the CDR3: TGCAGTGGGGCCCATTCAGATACGCAGTATTTT. This sequence encodes CSGAHSDTQYF.